These 2 T cell receptor beta chains were all obtained from the same sample, sequenced in a study of shared clonotypes between healthy human individuals. Profiling relied on immunoSEQ multiplex PCR, and the TCRdb table lists in-frame clones only, not all of them. The repertoire includes 2 million to 2.5 million clones, 85% to 95% of them detected once, and 0.1% to 0.15% sits in the top ten. The sample consisted of naive CD4+ T cells sorted from blood. The subset is: CD45RA+ positively selected. The receptor source for this set is a man aged 18 to 30 in good health.

V usage is TRBV7-2 and J usage is TRBJ2-7; a possible D gene is TRBD1 (6 bases). Germline values: CDR1 SGHTA, CDR2 FQGNSA. This CDR3 spans 14 amino acids. V dropped 6 bases and J dropped 1 base, with 13 bases sitting between them. CDR3 in DNA: TGTGCCAGCAGTTCAGACAGGTCTTCCTACGAGCAGTACTTC. Its protein product is CASSSDRSSYEQYF.

This clone appeared a single time. The chain links TRBV18 to TRBJ1-4; D unclear. V lost 3 bases, J lost 8 bases, and 19 bases lay in between. In germline, CDR1 is KGHSH, CDR2 LQKENI. This CDR3 has 16 amino acids. This CDR3 reads CASSPLQQIIREKLFF. CDR3 nucleotides: TGTGCCAGCTCACCTCTCCAACAGATTATTCGAGAAAAACTGTTTTTT.